A selection of T cell receptor beta chains follows, all from one sample in a study of T cell clones after liver transplantation. Method: immunoSEQ multiplex PCR; TCRdb's copy keeps in-frame clones and lacks some. The sample includes 55,000 or so clones, 71% of them seen just once. Source: CD4+ T cells from blood, taken before liver transplant. Receptors were obtained from a human donor who received a liver transplant. Each CDR3 is given with its conserved first and last residue. A D gene is named only where the DNA matches it firmly. Size is omitted from some rows. Given values are once, few, many or a class for expanded clones.

TRBD1	TRBV28	-	TRBJ1-5	CASRSGTGGGNQPQHF	TGTGCCAGCAGATCCGGGACAGGGGGAGGCAATCAGCCCCAGCATTTT
TRBD2	TRBV10-2	once	TRBJ2-3	CASSDGGGPDTQYF	TGCGCCAGCAGTGACGGGGGGGGCCCAGATACGCAGTATTTT
TRBD1	TRBV6-5	-	TRBJ2-2	CASRPGTGTTGELFF	TGTGCCAGCAGACCCGGGACAGGGACCACCGGGGAGCTGTTTTTT
TRBD2	TRBV11-2	-	TRBJ2-3	CASSAGGRSDTQYF	TGTGCCAGCAGCGCGGGGGGGCGGTCAGATACGCAGTATTTT
-	TRBV7-3	-	TRBJ1-2	CASSPHPSGGDYGYTF	TGTGCCAGCAGCCCACATCCTTCTGGGGGCGACTATGGCTACACCTTC
-	TRBV6-4	many	TRBJ1-3	CASSDNQISGNTIYF	TGTGCCAGCAGTGATAATCAGATCTCTGGAAACACCATATATTTT
TRBD1	TRBV27	few	TRBJ1-6	CASTPKWPGQINSPLHF	TGTGCCAGCACCCCCAAGTGGCCGGGACAGATTAATTCACCCCTCCACTTT
TRBD1	TRBV5-1	-	TRBJ1-4	CASSADVGQGYEKLFF	TGCGCCAGCAGCGCGGATGTCGGACAGGGATATGAAAAACTGTTTTTT
-	TRBV20-1	-	TRBJ2-7	CSATSPSEQYF	TGCAGTGCTACCTCCCCCTCCGAGCAGTACTTC
TRBD1	TRBV29-1	-	TRBJ2-2	CSVVVQGAGELFF	TGCAGCGTTGTCGTCCAGGGGGCCGGGGAGCTGTTTTTT
-	TRBV7-2	-	TRBJ1-3	CASSLDRGNTIYF	TGTGCCAGCAGCTTAGACAGGGGAAACACCATATATTTT
-	TRBV28	once	TRBJ1-5	CASSQVTQPQHF	TGTGCCAGCAGCCAGGTTACCCAGCCCCAGCATTTT
-	TRBV28	-	TRBJ1-2	CASSFLSIDGYTF	TGTGCCAGCAGTTTTCTTAGTATCGATGGCTACACCTTC
TRBD1	TRBV19	-	TRBJ2-1	CASSKGTGFDNEQFF	TGTGCCAGTAGTAAAGGGACAGGGTTCGACAATGAGCAGTTCTTC
-	TRBV2	-	TRBJ1-5	CASREDSSNQPQHF	TGTGCCAGCAGAGAAGACAGTAGCAATCAGCCCCAGCATTTT